The next 5 T cell receptor beta chains were all read from a single sample in a study of shared clonotypes between healthy human individuals. This table comes from immunoSEQ multiplex PCR, and its TCRdb copy is limited to in-frame clones, with some not included. The data contain under 850,000 clones, 72% of them singletons. Input material: memory CD4+ T cells sorted from blood. As for subset: CD45RA-negative fraction. The receptors derive from a woman aged 30 to 39 in good health.

The chain carries TRBV9 and TRBJ2-3, with 7 positions matching TRBD1. J gave up 5 bases and V 0 bases, and 3 bases lay outside the gene matches. CDR3 length: 14 amino acids. Germline V CDR1 and CDR2: SGDLS, YYNGEE. The DNA of the CDR3 is TGTGCCAGCAGCGTAGATCAGGGGGTAGATACGCAGTATTTT. Amino acids: CASSVDQGVDTQYF. Looking up the rest from reference TRBV9 and TRBJ2-3 gives the full variable domain: DSGVTQTPKHLITATGQRVTLRCSPRSGDLSVYWYQQSLDQGLQFLIQYYNGEERAKGNILERFSAQQFPDLHSELNLSSLELGDSALYFCASSVDQGVDTQYFGPGTRLTVL.

The V and J genes are TRBV5-1 and TRBJ2-5, with D possibly being TRBD1 (6 bases). CDR3 size: 14 residues. The V and J ends lost 2 bases and 1 base respectively, with 9 bases between them. Germline CDR1 reads SGHRS; CDR2 reads YFSETQ. CDR3 protein: CASSLRDTQETQYF. The CDR3 bases are TGCGCCAGCAGCTTACGGGACACCCAAGAGACCCAGTACTTC.

Only a few counts were recorded for this clone. This sequence joins TRBV5-4 and TRBJ2-5; 14 nucleotides line up with TRBD2. Germline V gene sequence: CDR1 SGHNT, CDR2 YYREEE (reference sequence). V lost 0 bases, J lost 4 bases, and 5 bases stayed unmatched. This CDR3 spans 17 amino acids. The chain's CDR3 is CASSLGGLAGVLETQYF. CDR3 nucleotides: TGTGCCAGCAGCTTGGGGGGACTAGCGGGAGTTCTAGAGACCCAGTACTTC.

This clone appeared a few times. This chain joins TRBV5-1 and TRBJ1-5; D gene unclear. The V end lost 0 bases, the J end lost 0 bases, and 7 bases lay between the germline ends. CDR1 is SGHRS and CDR2 is YFSETQ in the germline V gene. This CDR3 has 15 amino acids. CDR3 bases: TGCGCCAGCAGCTTGGGAGTCTATAGCAATCAGCCCCAGCATTTT. This gives the protein CASSLGVYSNQPQHF. The full variable domain, in which reference TRBV5-1 and TRBJ1-5 provide the parts outside the CDR3, is KAGVTQTPRYLIKTRGQQVTLSCSPISGHRSVSWYQQTPGQGLQFLFEYFSETQRNKGNFPGRFSGRQFSNSRSEMNVSTLELGDSALYLCASSLGVYSNQPQHFGDGTRLSIL.

V and J are TRBV7-9 and TRBJ1-2; no firm D call. Between the trimmed V and J ends, which lost 4 bases and 1 base, there was a span of 7 bases. In germline, CDR1 is SEHNR, CDR2 FQNEAQ (reference sequence). The CDR3 has 13 amino acids. The CDR3 nucleotides read TGTGCCAGCAGCTGGCGTTATAACTATGGCTACACCTTC. It codes for CASSWRYNYGYTF.